This entry features one TCR beta chain sequence. Its antigen is not identified. The sample is drawn from a study of identifying expanded T cells in peripheral blood. Study outcomes and limitations: Clone count variance between roughly 2-week samples rose with total template count.

Sequencing was performed with immunoSEQ multiplex PCR; in TCRdb, only in-frame clones are kept and a portion is missing. The data hold around 100,000 clones, with around 89% observed a single time. Sequencing input: blood. The origin of this receptor is a person aged 18 to 75 in good health.

CDR3 in amino acids: CASSTGLAGETQYF. In nucleotides, the CDR3 is TGTGCCAGCAGCACGGGACTAGCGGGAGAGACCCAGTACTTC. The genes are TRBV7-7 and TRBJ2-5; 12 bases are shared with TRBD2. V lost 5 bases and J lost 4; bases outside the gene matches: 2. CDR1 is SSHAT and CDR2 is FNYEAQ in the germline V gene (reference sequence). CDR3 length: 14 amino acids.